This T cell receptor beta chain was captured by sequencing in a study of CD8+CD57+ T cells in acquired aplastic anemia. General observations from the study: Roughly 27 shared CD8+ CDR3s appeared highly expressed within patients' immunodominant clones.

Genomic DNA templated the TCR beta VDJ and CDR3 profiling. TCRdb passed the reads through MiXCR, listing each CDR3 protein once. The sample lists about 180,000 distinct CDR3 sequences; roughly 50% were seen once. It was patients with CD8+CD57+ cell expansion by flow cytometry who were chosen for sequencing. As to this clonotype: Its target is not known.

Trimming left V 7 bases short and J 10 bases short, with 11 bases between. Germline V gene data show CDR1 as SNHLY and CDR2 as FYNNEI. The CDR3 loop spans 12 amino acids. This receptor was taken from a human donor with aplastic anemia. Sequenced sample: sorted CD4+, CD8+, or CD8+CD57+ T cells (not recorded which) from PBMCs. V gene TRBV2 combines with J gene TRBJ1-6, with D possibly being TRBD1 (5 bases). The CDR3 DNA reads as TGTGCCAGCACGGGGGAGGAATCACCCCTCCACTTT. It codes for CASTGEESPLHF.